The text below deals with one T cell receptor beta chain. What it binds is not known. The data were obtained in a study of T cells in narcolepsy. The trim removed 8 bases at V and 5 bases at J, leaving 3 bases unmatched. This CDR3 spans 12 amino acids. Germline V gene data show CDR1 as MNHNS and CDR2 as SASEGT. The study's findings and limits: Blood of same and different patients, but not healthy controls, reportedly held recurring autoreactive clonotypes. No autoreactive T cell clone sequences appeared in some memory CD4+ repertoires. Autoreactive HCRT-specific and TRIB2-specific clonotypes were marked in same-patient CSF-versus-blood CD4+ comparisons.

Sequencing was performed with immunoSEQ multiplex PCR; in TCRdb, only in-frame clones are kept and a portion is missing. Here the sample spans 30,000 to 45,000 clones, 70% to 85% being singletons. The specimen sequenced was CD45RA- memory CD4+ T cells from PBMCs. This clonotype was obtained from a human donor with narcolepsy. The chain links TRBV6-1 to TRBJ1-5; 7 nucleotides match TRBD1. CDR3 residues: CASGDRDQPQHF. For the CDR3, the DNA is TGTGCCAGCGGCGACAGGGATCAGCCCCAGCATTTT.